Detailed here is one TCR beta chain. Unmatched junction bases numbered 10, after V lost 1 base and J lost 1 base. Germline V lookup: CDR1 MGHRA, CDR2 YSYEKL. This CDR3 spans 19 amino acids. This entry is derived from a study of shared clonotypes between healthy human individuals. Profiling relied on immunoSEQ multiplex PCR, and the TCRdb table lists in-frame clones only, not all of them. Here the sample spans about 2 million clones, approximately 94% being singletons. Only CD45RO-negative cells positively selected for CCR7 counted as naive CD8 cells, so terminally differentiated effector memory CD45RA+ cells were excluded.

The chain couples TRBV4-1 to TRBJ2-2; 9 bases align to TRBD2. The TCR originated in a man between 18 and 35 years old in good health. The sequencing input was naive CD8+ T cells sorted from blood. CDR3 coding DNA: TGCGCCAGCAGCCAAGTGGTCCTAGCGGGGAGAGAGAACACCGGGGAGCTGTTTTTT. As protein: CASSQVVLAGRENTGELFF.